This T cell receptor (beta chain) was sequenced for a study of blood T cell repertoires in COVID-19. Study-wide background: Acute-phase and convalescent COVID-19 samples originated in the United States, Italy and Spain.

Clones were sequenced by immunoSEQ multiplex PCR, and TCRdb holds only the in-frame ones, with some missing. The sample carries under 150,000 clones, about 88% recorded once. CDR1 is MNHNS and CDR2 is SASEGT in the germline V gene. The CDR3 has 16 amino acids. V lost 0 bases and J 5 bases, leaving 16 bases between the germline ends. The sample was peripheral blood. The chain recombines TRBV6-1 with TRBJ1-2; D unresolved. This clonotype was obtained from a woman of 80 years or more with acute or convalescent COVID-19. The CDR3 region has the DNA TGTGCCAGCAGTGAAGCGGCGGGCCAGGCAGGTTATGGCTACACCTTC. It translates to CASSEAAGQAGYGYTF.